This T cell receptor (beta chain) appears in the sequencing data of a study of T cell clones after liver transplantation. The CDR3 is 14 amino acids. V was cut by 1 base and J by 7 bases, with 9 bases left in between. Germline lookup yields CDR1 SGHKS and CDR2 YYEKEE (reference sequence). Only in-frame clones appear in the TCRdb table, and some are missing; sequencing was by immunoSEQ multiplex PCR. This table has around 97,000 clones, around 80% appearing once. The material sequenced was CD4+ T cells from blood, taken approximately 4 years after liver transplant. The chain combines TRBV5-5 with TRBJ1-6; D is uncertain. This TCR was recovered from a human patient who received a liver transplant. Some T cells may have originated in the graft donor. The CDR3 nucleotides are TGTGCCAGCAGCTTGCCCAGGTCCAATTCACCCCTCCACTTT. It codes for CASSLPRSNSPLHF.